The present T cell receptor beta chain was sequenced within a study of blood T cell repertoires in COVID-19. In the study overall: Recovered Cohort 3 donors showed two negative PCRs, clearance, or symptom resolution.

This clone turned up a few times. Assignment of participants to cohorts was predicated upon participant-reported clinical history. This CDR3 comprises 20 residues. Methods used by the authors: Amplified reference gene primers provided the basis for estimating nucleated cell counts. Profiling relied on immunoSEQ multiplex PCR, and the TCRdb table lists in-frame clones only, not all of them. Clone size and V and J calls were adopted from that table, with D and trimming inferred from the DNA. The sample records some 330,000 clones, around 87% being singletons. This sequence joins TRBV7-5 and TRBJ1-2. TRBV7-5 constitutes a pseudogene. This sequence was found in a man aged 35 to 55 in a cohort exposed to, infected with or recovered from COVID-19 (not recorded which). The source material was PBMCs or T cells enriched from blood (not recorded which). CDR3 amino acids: CVRSLLAEKNKRKHNYGYTF. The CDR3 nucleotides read TGTGTCAGAAGCCTTCTAGCGGAAAAAAATAAAAGGAAACATAACTATGGCTACACCTTC.